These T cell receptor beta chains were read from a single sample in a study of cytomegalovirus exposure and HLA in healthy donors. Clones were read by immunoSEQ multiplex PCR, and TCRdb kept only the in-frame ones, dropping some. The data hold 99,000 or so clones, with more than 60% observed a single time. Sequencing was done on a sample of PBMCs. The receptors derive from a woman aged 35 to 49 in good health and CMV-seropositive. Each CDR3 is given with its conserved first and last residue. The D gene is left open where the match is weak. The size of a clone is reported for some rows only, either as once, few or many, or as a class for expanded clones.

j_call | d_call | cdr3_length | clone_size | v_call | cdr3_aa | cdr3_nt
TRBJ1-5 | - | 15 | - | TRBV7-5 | CVRSLLDYSNQPQHF | TGTGTCAGAAGCCTATTGGACTATAGCAATCAGCCCCAGCATTTT
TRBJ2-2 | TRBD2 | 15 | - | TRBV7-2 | CASSLERGGAGELFF | TGTGCCAGCAGCTTAGAACGGGGGGGCGCCGGGGAGCTGTTTTTT
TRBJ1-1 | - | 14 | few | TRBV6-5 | CASSAPGILTEAFF | TGTGCCAGCAGTGCCCCAGGCATCCTCACTGAAGCTTTCTTT
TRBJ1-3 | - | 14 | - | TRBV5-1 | CASSLPGSGNTIYF | TGCGCCAGCAGCTTGCCCGGCTCTGGAAACACCATATATTTT
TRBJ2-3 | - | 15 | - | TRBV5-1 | CASSLPAASTDTQYF | TGCGCCAGCAGCTTGCCAGCGGCGAGCACAGATACGCAGTATTTT
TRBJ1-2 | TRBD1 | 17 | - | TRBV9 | CASSVEGTGLLGYGYTF | TGTGCCAGCAGCGTAGAAGGGACAGGGTTATTAGGCTATGGCTACACCTTC
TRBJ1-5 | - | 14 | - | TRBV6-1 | CASSERRSNQPQHF | TGTGCCAGCAGTGAAAGGCGGAGCAATCAGCCCCAGCATTTT
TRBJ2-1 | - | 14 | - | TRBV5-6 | CASSSGDPYNEQFF | TGTGCCAGCAGTTCGGGAGACCCCTACAATGAGCAGTTCTTC
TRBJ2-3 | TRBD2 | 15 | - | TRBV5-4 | CASSLISLAGDTQYF | TGTGCCAGCAGCTTAATTAGCCTAGCGGGGGATACGCAGTATTTT
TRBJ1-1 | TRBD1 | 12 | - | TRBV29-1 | CSGGQGHAEAFF | TGCAGCGGTGGACAGGGGCACGCTGAAGCTTTCTTT
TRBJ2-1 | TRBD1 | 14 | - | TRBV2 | CASSLYRQGHEQFF | TGTGCCAGCAGCCTATATAGACAGGGCCATGAGCAGTTCTTC
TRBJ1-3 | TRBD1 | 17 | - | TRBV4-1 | CASSRQGFILSGNTIYF | TGCGCCAGCAGTAGACAGGGTTTTATATTATCTGGAAACACCATATATTTT
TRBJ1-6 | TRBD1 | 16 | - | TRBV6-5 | CASSYWPGQNNSPLHF | TGTGCCAGCAGTTACTGGCCGGGACAGAATAATTCACCCCTCCACTTT
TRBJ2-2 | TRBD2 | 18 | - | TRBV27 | CASKRGPIGLAGTGELFF | TGTGCCAGCAAACGGGGTCCGATTGGACTAGCGGGTACCGGGGAGCTGTTTTTT